The 20 T cell receptor beta chains below all came from one sample that was sequenced in a study of cytomegalovirus exposure and HLA in healthy donors. Both 60 Vbeta primers and 13 Jbeta primers went into the PCR. Assay used: immunoSEQ multiplex PCR; TCRdb lists only in-frame clones, some missing. Found here are around 150,000 clones, approximately 81% of them singletons; the top ten hold 2% to 2.5%. What was sequenced was PBMCs. These TCRs come from a young man in good health and CMV-seropositive.

The J gene is TRBJ2-1, the V gene TRBV7-2; TRBD2 aligns across 10 bases. CDR3 length: 14 residues. V gave up 4 bases and J gave up 10 bases; unmatched junction bases: 7. Germline V gene data show CDR1 as SGHTA and CDR2 as FQGNSA. The DNA for the CDR3 is TGTGCCAGCAGCTCGTGGACTAGCGGTTGGGAGCAGTTCTTC. The encoded protein is CASSSWTSGWEQFF.

V usage is TRBV6-1 and J usage is TRBJ1-1; 9 bases map to TRBD1. The trim removed 6 bases at V and 5 bases at J, leaving 10 bases unmatched. The CDR3 sequence is 15 residues long. CDR1 and CDR2 (germline): MNHNS, SASEGT. CDR3 nucleotide sequence: TGTGCCAGCAGAGAGCAGACAGGGGGAGGTACTGAAGCTTTCTTT. Translating gives CASREQTGGGTEAFF.

The chain combines TRBV9 with TRBJ2-2; D remains unclear. CDR3 length: 12 residues. CDR1 is SGDLS and CDR2 is YYNGEE in the germline V gene. Trimming left V 3 bases short and J 4 bases short, with 4 bases between. The CDR3 here is CASSASTGELFF. In nucleotides, the CDR3 is TGTGCCAGCAGCGCCTCCACCGGGGAGCTGTTTTTT.

The chain employs TRBV15 and TRBJ2-2; the D is unclear. Germline-derived CDR1 and CDR2 are LNHNV and YYDKDF (reference sequence). V was pared by 2 bases and J by 7 bases, with 11 bases between. The CDR3 has 14 residues. CDR3 DNA: TGTGCCACCAGCAGACCCGAACGGGTCGGGGAGCTGTTTTTT. It is translated as CATSRPERVGELFF.

The J gene is TRBJ2-5, the V gene TRBV5-1, with 8 bases fitting TRBD1. Germline loops: CDR1 SGHRS, CDR2 YFSETQ. J gave up 1 base and V 6 bases, and 11 bases lay outside the gene matches. The CDR3 covers 16 residues. As DNA, the CDR3 is TGCGCCAGCACTCCCGTGGGGACAGGTTCCCAAGAGACCCAGTACTTC. This sequence encodes CASTPVGTGSQETQYF. The full variable domain, with the rest looked up from reference TRBV5-1 and TRBJ2-5, is KAGVTQTPRYLIKTRGQQVTLSCSPISGHRSVSWYQQTPGQGLQFLFEYFSETQRNKGNFPGRFSGRQFSNSRSEMNVSTLELGDSALYLCASTPVGTGSQETQYFGPGTRLLVL.

This clone has only a few counts. The chain links TRBV15 to TRBJ2-2; 9 bases align to TRBD2. With V trimmed by 6 bases and J by 6 bases, 2 bases remained unmatched. Germline V lookup: CDR1 LNHNV, CDR2 YYDKDF (reference sequence). The CDR3 spans 13 residues. The CDR3 loop is CATSLAGPGELFF. The CDR3 DNA reads as TGTGCCACCAGTCTAGCGGGGCCCGGGGAGCTGTTTTTT.

V usage is TRBV4-1 and J usage is TRBJ1-2; TRBD1 matches at 8 bases. The V gene end was trimmed by 1 base and the J gene end by 9 bases; junction bases not matched to a gene: 7. The CDR3 is made up of 14 amino acids. CDR1 MGHRA and CDR2 YSYEKL come from the germline V gene. The CDR3 sequence: CASSQVQGEFSYTF. For the CDR3, the DNA is TGCGCCAGCAGCCAAGTACAGGGGGAGTTTAGCTACACCTTC.

The rearrangement joins TRBV30 to TRBJ2-7; D unclear. Trimming left V 0 bases short and J 9 bases short, with 15 bases between. In germline, CDR1 is GTSNPN, CDR2 SVGIG (reference sequence). This CDR3 comprises 13 residues. The CDR3 here is CAWSVLLLVGQYF. The CDR3 DNA reads TGTGCCTGGAGTGTACTACTGTTGGTGGGGCAGTACTTC.

The chain has TRBV30 and TRBJ2-3; a weak D match, TRBD1 (5 bases). CDR1 and CDR2 from the germline V gene are GTSNPN and SVGIG (reference sequence). V dropped 2 bases and J dropped 13 bases, with 10 bases sitting between them. The CDR3 totals 10 residues. CDR3 nucleotide sequence: TGTGCCTGGAGTAAGGGCAGGGAGTATTTT. As protein: CAWSKGREYF.

The chain is built from TRBV18 and TRBJ2-7, with D perhaps TRBD1 (6 bases). CDR1 KGHSH and CDR2 LQKENI come from the germline V gene. Trimming took 3 bases from V and 1 from J, leaving 22 bases between them. There are 18 residues in the CDR3. This CDR3 is CASSPRASARGFSYEQYF. The CDR3 coding sequence is TGTGCCAGCTCACCCCGGGCCTCGGCCAGGGGTTTTTCCTACGAGCAGTACTTC.

The DNA for the CDR3 is TGTGCCAGCAGTGATTCTATTCGTCGGGGTGAACAGTTCTTC. Translated, it gives CASSDSIRRGEQFF. This chain connects TRBV6-1 to TRBJ2-1, with D possibly matching TRBD2 (5 bases). Trimming cost V 3 bases and J 13 bases, with 19 bases left between them. This CDR3 comprises 14 residues. CDR1 and CDR2 (germline): MNHNS, SASEGT.

The table lists this clone with a few counts. The rearrangement links TRBV27 to TRBJ1-5; no reliable D call. Germline CDR1 and CDR2: MNHEY and SMNVEV (reference sequence). CDR3 length equals 12 residues. V lost 5 bases and J lost 4, with 6 bases in between. The DNA for the CDR3 is TGTGCCAGCAGTCCGGGGAATCAGCCCCAGCATTTT. Encoded protein: CASSPGNQPQHF.

The chain carries TRBV5-1 and TRBJ2-5; D gene unclear. This CDR3 is 15 amino acids long. Trimming removed 4 bases at V and 1 base at J, with 14 bases between. Germline V gene data show CDR1 as SGHRS and CDR2 as YFSETQ. DNA of the CDR3: TGCGCCAGCAGCCCGACAAGACCCCTCCAAGAGACCCAGTACTTC. This sequence encodes CASSPTRPLQETQYF.

This chain connects TRBV6-5 to TRBJ2-1, with 9 bases identical to TRBD1. The CDR3 contains 14 residues. Per the germline V gene, CDR1 is MNHEY and CDR2 is SVGAGI. V shed 6 bases, J shed 7 bases, and the junction held 7 bases outside the gene matches. The CDR3 region is CASRGQGYRNEQFF. The CDR3 DNA follows: TGTGCCAGCAGAGGACAGGGGTATAGGAATGAGCAGTTCTTC.

Note on this clone: Germline is not matched at one junction end, which may reflect a read error. Other nucleotide sequences in the sample specify the same CDR3. This chain links TRBV2 with TRBJ2-6; D is perhaps TRBD1 (5 bases). The CDR3 length is 17 residues. Germline V gene lookup returns CDR1 SNHLY and CDR2 FYNNEI. The CDR3 region has the DNA TGTGCCAGCAGTGAGCTACAGGTCAACTCTGGGGCCAACGTCCTGACCTTC. This gives the protein CASSELQVNSGANVLTF. Drawing the rest from reference TRBV2 and TRBJ2-6, the complete variable domain is EPEVTQTPSHQVTQMGQEVILRCVPISNHLYFYWYRQILGQKVEFLVSFYNNEISEKSEIFDDQFSVERPDGSNFTLKIRSTKLEDSAMYFCASSELQVNSGANVLTFGAGSRLTVL.

The chain links TRBV9 to TRBJ1-4; 7 bases align to TRBD1. The V gene end was trimmed by 3 bases and the J gene end by 0 bases; junction bases not matched to a gene: 2. The CDR3 covers 15 residues. CDR1 is SGDLS and CDR2 is YYNGEE in the germline V gene. The CDR3 nucleotides are TGTGCCAGCAGCGAGGGGACAGCAACTAATGAAAAACTGTTTTTT. Protein sequence: CASSEGTATNEKLFF.

Comment on this clone: Other DNA variants within this sample encode the same CDR3. The chain links TRBV25-1 to TRBJ2-1; 10 nucleotides match TRBD1. Germline V gene sequence: CDR1 MGHDK, CDR2 SYGVNS. This CDR3 region has 15 residues. Trimming took 1 base from V and 6 from J; bases not matched to a gene: 3. The CDR3 DNA is TGTGCCAGCAGTGAATTAGGACAGGGGGGCAATGAGCAGTTCTTC. Its protein product is CASSELGQGGNEQFF.

The chain is built from TRBV19 and TRBJ2-7; 9 bases line up with TRBD2. CDR3 size: 15 residues. Per germline, CDR1 LNHDA and CDR2 SQIVND (reference sequence). Trimming removed 3 bases from V and 0 bases from J; junction bases left unmatched: 3. CDR3 loop: CASSIGLASSYEQYF. The CDR3 DNA is TGTGCCAGTAGTATCGGACTAGCGAGCTCCTACGAGCAGTACTTC.

This clone was counted once. The chain uses TRBV9 and TRBJ2-7; 7 nucleotides line up with TRBD1. This CDR3 is 15 amino acids long. Unmatched junction bases numbered 7, after V lost 4 bases and J lost 0 bases. Germline loops: CDR1 SGDLS, CDR2 YYNGEE. The CDR3 reads CASSPTGVASYEQYF. The DNA of the CDR3 is TGTGCCAGCAGCCCCACAGGGGTGGCCTCCTACGAGCAGTACTTC.

CDR3 DNA: TGTGCCAGCAGCTTAACCGGGACAGGGAGGGAACCCCTCCACTTT. Protein: CASSLTGTGREPLHF. The V gene is TRBV7-3, the J gene TRBJ1-6; 9 nucleotides line up with TRBD1. The CDR3 length is 15 residues. CDR1 is SGHTA, CDR2 FQGTGA, per germline. The V segment lost 0 bases and the J segment 12 bases; nucleotides outside the gene matches: 6.